Following are 25 T cell receptor beta chains from one sample sequenced in a study of blood T cell repertoires in COVID-19. Produced via immunoSEQ multiplex PCR; TCRdb's table is partial and in-frame only. The data show around 270,000 clones, 85% to 90% seen once. Sequencing input: peripheral blood. The source of these receptors is a middle-aged man with acute or convalescent COVID-19.

The chain recombines TRBV15 with TRBJ1-2; D not certain. Germline values: CDR1 LNHNV, CDR2 YYDKDF (reference sequence). The CDR3 is 18 amino acids. V lost 2 bases to trimming and J lost 1 base, with 20 bases between them. The CDR3 loop is CATSRSYLNSPFNYGYTF. CDR3 bases: TGTGCCACCAGCAGATCGTACCTAAACTCCCCGTTTAACTATGGCTACACCTTC.

The genes are TRBV5-1 and TRBJ2-7; D is unclear. Germline assignment: CDR1 SGHRS and CDR2 YFSETQ. V lost 0 bases and J lost 0, with 7 bases in between. CDR3 length: 14 amino acids. The CDR3 reads CASSLVQSSYEQYF. DNA for the CDR3: TGCGCCAGCAGCTTGGTGCAGTCCTCCTACGAGCAGTACTTC.

This rearrangement joins TRBV7-9 to TRBJ1-4; perhaps TRBD1 as D (5 bases). CDR1 and CDR2 (germline): SEHNR, FQNEAQ (reference sequence). Between the trimmed V and J ends, which lost 2 bases and 8 bases, there was a span of 12 bases. The CDR3 runs 14 residues. The CDR3 reads CASSLTTGFEKLFF. The CDR3 DNA sequence: TGTGCCAGCAGCTTAACAACAGGATTCGAAAAACTGTTTTTT.

The chain has TRBV11-1 and TRBJ2-7; 8 bases fit TRBD1. The trim removed 5 bases at V and 5 bases at J, leaving 5 bases unmatched. Germline V gene lookup returns CDR1 SGHAT and CDR2 FQDESV (reference sequence). This CDR3 contains 13 residues. CDR3 in amino acids: CASSMDRVNEQYF. As DNA, the CDR3 is TGTGCCAGCAGCATGGACAGGGTGAACGAGCAGTACTTC.

V usage is TRBV6-5 and J usage is TRBJ1-4; the D gene is possibly TRBD1 (6 bases). This CDR3 is built from 13 residues. Germline V gene sequence: CDR1 MNHEY, CDR2 SVGAGI. V was trimmed by 6 bases and J by 6 bases, leaving 11 bases between them. The CDR3 region is CASRLAGDEKLFF. In nucleotides, the CDR3 is TGTGCCAGCAGGCTTGCAGGGGATGAAAAACTGTTTTTT.

The chain recombines TRBV19 with TRBJ2-1; 7 bases match TRBD1. The CDR3 covers 15 residues. V was pared by 3 bases and J by 6 bases, with 8 bases of the junction left unmatched. The V gene's germline CDR1 is LNHDA and CDR2 SQIVND (reference sequence). The CDR3 bases are TGTGCCAGTAGTATTAGGCAGGCAGGGGGCAATGAGCAGTTCTTC. This encodes CASSIRQAGGNEQFF.

The rearrangement uses TRBV2 and TRBJ2-2; no reliable D call. Germline CDR1 is SNHLY and CDR2 is FYNNEI. This CDR3 is built from 14 residues. V was cut by 6 bases and J by 1 base, with 9 bases left in between. The CDR3 spells CASSQFLNTGELFF. The CDR3 bases are TGTGCCAGCAGCCAATTTTTGAACACCGGGGAGCTGTTTTTT.

The genes are TRBV29-1 and TRBJ1-2; 8 bases are shared with TRBD1. V dropped 6 bases and J dropped 6; count of bases not matched to a gene: 6. Germline lookup yields CDR1 SQVTM and CDR2 ANQGSEA. The CDR3 is 12 residues long. CDR3 DNA: TGCAGCGTCTCAGGGGGCGAGGATGGCTACACCTTC. This encodes CSVSGGEDGYTF.

This clone was seen once. The chain couples TRBV5-1 to TRBJ1-1, with D uncertain. Germline V gives CDR1 SGHRS, CDR2 YFSETQ. V was pared by 0 bases and J by 1 base, with 7 bases between. This CDR3 is built from 14 residues. CDR3 region: CASSLGEANTEAFF. CDR3 DNA sequence: TGCGCCAGCAGCTTGGGTGAGGCGAACACTGAAGCTTTCTTT.

The chain joins TRBV18 to TRBJ1-1, with a tentative D call TRBD1 (5 bases). The germline V gene encodes CDR1 KGHSH and CDR2 LQKENI. The V gene lost 0 bases and the J gene lost 0 bases, with 14 bases spanning the gap. The CDR3 runs to 17 residues. The CDR3 DNA follows: TGTGCCAGCTCACCACCGGGGCAGGAGAGAATGAACACTGAAGCTTTCTTT. Residues: CASSPPGQERMNTEAFF.

This clone was counted a single time. This chain links TRBV7-3 with TRBJ1-2; D is possibly TRBD1 (5 bases). Per germline, CDR1 SGHTA and CDR2 FQGTGA. This CDR3 spans 14 amino acids. Trimming left V 0 bases short and J 6 bases short, with 11 bases between. The CDR3 loop reads CASSLTPGQDGYTF. The DNA for the CDR3 is TGTGCCAGCAGCTTAACCCCAGGGCAAGATGGCTACACCTTC.

This rearrangement joins TRBV29-1 to TRBJ1-1; D not resolved. This CDR3 has 10 amino acids. In germline, CDR1 is SQVTM, CDR2 ANQGSEA. Trimming shortened V by 5 bases and J by 11 bases, and 12 bases separated the two germline ends. CDR3 amino acids: CSVSLSMAFF. The CDR3 DNA reads TGCAGCGTTAGTCTTTCTATGGCTTTCTTT.

The chain carries TRBV7-9 and TRBJ1-1, with 12 bases aligning to TRBD1. CDR1 and CDR2 from the germline V gene are SEHNR and FQNEAQ (reference sequence). Losses at the gene ends were 6 bases for V and 11 bases for J; bases not matched to a gene: 7. The length of the CDR3 is 13 residues. The CDR3: CASRRDRGRAAFF. The CDR3 DNA sequence: TGTGCCAGCAGGCGGGACAGGGGGCGGGCGGCTTTCTTT.

This clone was counted a few times. V and J are TRBV15 and TRBJ1-3; 9 nucleotides align to TRBD1. This CDR3 region has 15 residues. Trimming removed 3 bases from V and 4 bases from J; junction bases left unmatched: 4. CDR1 is LNHNV, CDR2 YYDKDF, per germline (reference sequence). CDR3 region: CATSRGQGTGNTIYF. CDR3 bases: TGTGCCACCAGCAGGGGACAGGGAACGGGAAACACCATATATTTT.

This clone was recorded once. V and J are TRBV5-1 and TRBJ2-7; no firm D call. Germline V CDR1 and CDR2: SGHRS, YFSETQ. This CDR3 region has 14 residues. Between the trimmed V and J ends, which lost 0 bases and 0 bases, there was a span of 7 bases. The CDR3 DNA reads as TGCGCCAGCAGCTTGGCGGTTGGCTCCTACGAGCAGTACTTC. It specifies CASSLAVGSYEQYF.

This rearrangement joins TRBV10-3 to TRBJ2-3; maybe TRBD2 (7 bases). The V gene's germline CDR1 is ENHRY and CDR2 SYGVKD. CDR3 length: 15 amino acids. Trimming cost V 1 base and J 3 bases, with 11 bases left between them. In nucleotides, the CDR3 is TGTGCCATCAGTGAGTGGGGGGGGCGGACAGATACGCAGTATTTT. Protein sequence: CAISEWGGRTDTQYF.

The J gene is TRBJ2-3, the V gene TRBV18, with TRBD2 matching over 12 bases. CDR1 and CDR2 (germline): KGHSH, LQKENI. The CDR3 covers 17 residues. V trimming: 3 bases; J trimming: 2 bases; junction bases outside the gene matches: 6. CDR3 amino acids: CASSPGLAGPHTDTQYF. In nucleotides, the CDR3 is TGTGCCAGCTCACCCGGACTAGCGGGACCTCACACAGATACGCAGTATTTT.

This clone was recorded only once. Other DNA sequences of this sample code for an identical CDR3. V is TRBV6-5 and J is TRBJ2-7; 7 bases align to TRBD2. Germline CDR1 reads MNHEY; CDR2 reads SVGAGI. The CDR3 covers 11 residues. V was clipped by 4 bases and J by 7 bases; unmatched bases: 1. CDR3 residues: CASSSGGEQYF. CDR3 sequence (DNA): TGTGCCAGCAGTTCCGGGGGGGAGCAGTACTTC.

The rearrangement links TRBV5-1 to TRBJ2-1; 9 nucleotides line up with TRBD1. The CDR3 runs to 15 residues. Germline CDR1 is SGHRS and CDR2 is YFSETQ. Trimming at V came to 4 bases and at J to 6 bases, leaving 8 bases not matched to a gene. CDR3 coding DNA: TGCGCCAGCAGCCTTGGGACAGGGAGGGGCAATGAGCAGTTCTTC. It encodes CASSLGTGRGNEQFF.

The chain is built from TRBV19 and TRBJ1-2; D might be TRBD1 (6 bases). Germline values: CDR1 LNHDA, CDR2 SQIVND (reference sequence). The CDR3 contains 12 residues. V dropped 7 bases and J dropped 4 bases, with 10 bases sitting between them. CDR3 sequence reads: CASNKGGYGYTF. In nucleotides, the CDR3 is TGTGCCAGTAACAAAGGGGGCTATGGCTACACCTTC.

The genes are TRBV6-5 and TRBJ1-2; weak D call: TRBD1 (5 bases). Germline CDR1 reads MNHEY; CDR2 reads SVGAGI. Trimming removed 5 bases from V and 7 bases from J, with 14 bases in between. The CDR3 has 13 residues. CDR3 DNA: TGTGCCAGCAGTCCCTGGGTGGGGGGTGGCTACACCTTC. Protein sequence: CASSPWVGGGYTF.

The chain is built from TRBV15 and TRBJ2-7, with 9 positions matching TRBD1. The CDR3 is made up of 15 amino acids. The ends lost 3 bases at V and 3 bases at J; junction bases unmatched: 6. Germline CDR1 LNHNV, CDR2 YYDKDF (reference sequence). The CDR3 sequence is CATSSLGQGIYEQYF. The CDR3 DNA reads as TGTGCCACCAGCAGCTTGGGACAGGGCATCTACGAGCAGTACTTC.

The CDR3 coding sequence is TGTGCCAGTAGTATAGATGGGACTAGCGGGGGGACATTAGGCAAAAACATTCAGTACTTC. As protein: CASSIDGTSGGTLGKNIQYF. The chain employs TRBV19 and TRBJ2-4; 15 bases are a match to TRBD2. Unmatched junction bases numbered 9, after V lost 0 bases and J lost 3 bases. In germline, CDR1 is LNHDA, CDR2 SQIVND (reference sequence). This CDR3 region has 20 residues. The full variable domain, completed using reference TRBV19 and TRBJ2-4, is DGGITQSPKYLFRKEGQNVTLSCEQNLNHDAMYWYRQDPGQGLRLIYYSQIVNDFQKGDIAEGYSVSREKKESFPLTVTSAQKNPTAFYLCASSIDGTSGGTLGKNIQYFGAGTRLSVL.

This clone has only one observation. The chain joins TRBV5-1 to TRBJ2-1, with 7 bases that match TRBD1. In germline, CDR1 is SGHRS, CDR2 YFSETQ. Trimming removed 4 bases from V and 9 bases from J; junction bases left unmatched: 16. The length of the CDR3 is 16 residues. The CDR3 reads CASSREQGIYRGEQFF. The CDR3 bases are TGCGCCAGCAGCCGCGAACAGGGCATTTACAGGGGTGAGCAGTTCTTC.

This clone was recorded only once. The chain combines TRBV30 with TRBJ2-7, with D possibly matching TRBD2 (5 bases). The germline V gene encodes CDR1 GTSNPN and CDR2 SVGIG (reference sequence). The CDR3 covers 12 residues. V was cut by 0 bases and J by 3 bases, with 6 bases left in between. The CDR3 loop is CAWSVRGYEQYF. The DNA of the CDR3 is TGTGCCTGGAGTGTACGGGGCTACGAGCAGTACTTC.